This TCR beta chain derives from a study of T cell responses to AZD1222 COVID-19 vaccine. Study as a whole: Timing groups of about 4 and about 12 weeks for second doses were pooled.

The table came from immunoSEQ multiplex PCR; TCRdb's copy has only in-frame clones and leaves some out. The table records around 95,000 clones, over 75% of them present only once. The CDR3 runs to 18 residues. CDR1 and CDR2 from the germline V gene are MDHEN and SYDVKM. Losses at the gene ends were 4 bases for V and 3 bases for J; bases not matched to a gene: 11. This specimen was peripheral blood, taken on day 0 of AZD1222 vaccination. The clonotype was recovered from an adult in good health. This sequence joins TRBV28 and TRBJ2-7; 14 positions match TRBD2. The CDR3 region has the DNA TGTGCCAGCAGTTCCCGTTATCCGGGACTAGCGGGAGTCTACGAGCAGTACTTC. Encoded protein: CASSSRYPGLAGVYEQYF.